These 9 T cell receptor beta chains originate from one sample sequenced in a study of blood T cell repertoires in COVID-19. Libraries were prepared by immunoSEQ multiplex PCR; TCRdb keeps only in-frame clonotypes and omits some of them. Here the sample spans some 200,000 clones, around 84% being singletons. Sequenced input: peripheral blood. Receptor source: a man over 45 with active or convalescent COVID-19.

The chain combines TRBV2 with TRBJ2-1, with a tentative D call TRBD1 (6 bases). The germline V gene has CDR1 SNHLY and CDR2 FYNNEI. V lost 5 bases and J 10 bases, leaving 15 bases between the germline ends. There are 13 residues in the CDR3. CDR3 DNA: TGTGCCAGCAGTATGGACAGCGGCTGGGAGCAGTTCTTC. Translation: CASSMDSGWEQFF.

The chain couples TRBV28 to TRBJ1-2; no reliable D call. CDR3 length: 13 residues. V was trimmed by 2 bases and J by 2 bases, leaving 6 bases between them. Germline V gene sequence: CDR1 MDHEN, CDR2 SYDVKM. The CDR3 DNA is TGTGCCAGCAGTTTAGTCCAGAACTATGGCTACACCTTC. It translates to CASSLVQNYGYTF.

This clone was counted only a few times. This chain joins TRBV18 and TRBJ1-2; D ambiguous. This CDR3 comprises 15 residues. Germline lookup yields CDR1 KGHSH and CDR2 LQKENI. V lost 6 bases to trimming and J lost 5 bases, with 19 bases between them. The CDR3 sequence is CASSLGTSPEYGYTF. The CDR3 DNA sequence: TGTGCCAGCTCTCTAGGAACCAGCCCGGAGTATGGCTACACCTTC.

The V call is TRBV27, the J call TRBJ2-2; D is ambiguous. The CDR3 runs to 13 residues. V was clipped by 1 base and J by 3 bases, with 3 bases between them. Germline lookup yields CDR1 MNHEY and CDR2 SMNVEV (reference sequence). The CDR3 spells CASSLLYTGELFF. The DNA for the CDR3 is TGTGCCAGCAGTTTATTATACACCGGGGAGCTGTTTTTT.

The CDR3 region has the DNA TGTGCCAGCAGCCTAGAGGGGGTGTTGAATGAAAAACTGTTTTTT. Amino acids: CASSLEGVLNEKLFF. The V and J genes are TRBV5-5 and TRBJ1-4; D may be TRBD1 (6 bases). The CDR3 sequence is 15 residues long. Deletions cut 4 bases from V and 5 bases from J, with 15 bases between. Germline V gene data show CDR1 as SGHKS and CDR2 as YYEKEE (reference sequence). Filled out from reference TRBV5-5 and TRBJ1-4, the complete variable domain reads DAGVTQSPTHLIKTRGQQVTLRCSPISGHKSVSWYQQVLGQGPQFIFQYYEKEERGRGNFPDRFSARQFPNYSSELNVNALLLGDSALYLCASSLEGVLNEKLFFGSGTQLSVL.

J is TRBJ1-2 and V is TRBV11-2, with 7 bases aligning to TRBD1. The CDR3 extends over 15 amino acids. In germline, CDR1 is SGHAT, CDR2 FQNNGV. With 5 bases clipped from V and 9 bases from J, the junction kept 15 bases outside the gene matches. The CDR3 bases are TGTGCCAGCAGCCCCTTACAGGGGCCAGGTACTCGCTACACCTTC. Encoded protein: CASSPLQGPGTRYTF.

This clone has only one observation. The chain recombines TRBV9 with TRBJ2-3; 10 bases match TRBD2. CDR3 length: 17 residues. CDR1 and CDR2 from the germline V gene are SGDLS and YYNGEE. J was trimmed by 2 bases and V by 4 bases; bases with no gene match: 10. This CDR3 is CASSTSPSGGHTDTQYF. As DNA, the CDR3 is TGTGCCAGCAGCACCAGTCCTAGCGGGGGCCACACAGATACGCAGTATTTT.

The V and J genes are TRBV28 and TRBJ2-3, with D tentatively TRBD1 (6 bases). Germline V gene sequence: CDR1 MDHEN, CDR2 SYDVKM. The CDR3 consists of 16 residues. Between the trimmed V and J ends, which lost 4 bases and 4 bases, there was a span of 18 bases. The CDR3 region is CASSSKTGFLADTQYF. CDR3 DNA: TGTGCCAGCAGTTCAAAAACAGGGTTTTTGGCAGATACGCAGTATTTT.

This chain connects TRBV2 to TRBJ2-4; 9 bases fit TRBD1. This CDR3 is 14 amino acids long. The J segment lost 8 bases and the V segment lost 4 bases, leaving 6 bases of the junction unmatched. Germline CDR1 and CDR2: SNHLY and FYNNEI. DNA for the CDR3: TGTGCCAGCAGTGCTACGGGACAGGGTTACATTCAGTACTTC. Its translation is CASSATGQGYIQYF.